This T cell receptor beta chain was sequenced in a study of blood T cell repertoires in COVID-19. On the study more broadly: Some COVID-19 samples were acute and others convalescent; all came from the United States, Italy and Spain.

Participants had their cohort set by participant-reported clinical history. This CDR3 comprises 14 residues. Germline V gene sequence: CDR1 MNHEY, CDR2 SVGAGI. V was shortened by 4 bases and J by 3 bases, with 9 bases between the two germline ends. This clone was seen a handful of times. Profiled with immunoSEQ multiplex PCR; TCRdb holds only in-frame clones, not every one. The sample includes fewer than 450,000 clones, approximately 91% of them seen just once. The sequencing sample was made of PBMCs or T cells enriched from blood (not recorded which). The rearrangement links TRBV6-5 to TRBJ2-2, with a possible D match to TRBD1 (6 bases). The source is a woman between 35 and 50 years old with acute COVID-19. The CDR3 spells CASSWAGDTGELFF. DNA for the CDR3: TGTGCCAGCAGTTGGGCAGGGGACACCGGGGAGCTGTTTTTT.